The 26 T cell receptor beta chains below all came from one sample that was sequenced in a study of T cell responses to AZD1222 COVID-19 vaccine. Produced via immunoSEQ multiplex PCR; TCRdb's table is partial and in-frame only. The sample lists under 150,000 clones, around 87% seen once, with around 2.6% in the top ten. The sequencing used peripheral blood, collected 28 days after the second AZD1222 dose. The receptors shown here come from an adult who received the AZD1222 COVID-19 vaccine.

The rearrangement joins TRBV4-2 to TRBJ1-2; possibly TRBD1 for D (5 bases). With 3 bases removed from V and 2 bases from J, the gap between germline ends came to 19 bases. The CDR3 spans 17 residues. The germline V gene encodes CDR1 LGHNA and CDR2 YNFKEQ. CDR3 nucleotides: TGTGCCAGCAGCCACGGGGCTCAAGTGGTGGGGAACTATGGCTACACCTTC. It is translated as CASSHGAQVVGNYGYTF.

This chain uses TRBV7-3 with TRBJ1-2, with 7 bases lining up with TRBD1. From germline, CDR1 is SGHTA and CDR2 FQGTGA. Trimming at V came to 2 bases and at J to 8 bases, leaving 8 bases not matched to a gene. The CDR3 contains 14 residues. This CDR3 is CASSLGTVNEGYTF. CDR3 DNA: TGTGCCAGCAGCTTAGGGACAGTGAACGAGGGCTACACCTTC. The whole variable domain, filled in from reference TRBV7-3 and TRBJ1-2, reads GAGVSQTPSNKVTEKGKYVELRCDPISGHTALYWYRQSLGQGPEFLIYFQGTGAADDSGLPNDRFFAVRPEGSVSTLKIQRTERGDSAVYLCASSLGTVNEGYTFGSGTRLTVV.

V gene TRBV19 combines with J gene TRBJ2-1; D is possibly TRBD2 (7 bases). There are 15 residues in the CDR3. The germline V gene has CDR1 LNHDA and CDR2 SQIVND (reference sequence). Trimming removed 7 bases at V and 7 bases at J, with 20 bases between. This CDR3 reads CASNPRRGGGNEQFF. As DNA, the CDR3 is TGTGCCAGTAATCCCCGTAGGGGGGGCGGGAATGAGCAGTTCTTC. Based on the CDR3 plus reference TRBV19 and TRBJ2-1, the full variable domain is DGGITQSPKYLFRKEGQNVTLSCEQNLNHDAMYWYRQDPGQGLRLIYYSQIVNDFQKGDIAEGYSVSREKKESFPLTVTSAQKNPTAFYLCASNPRRGGGNEQFFGPGTRLTVL.

The J gene is TRBJ1-1, the V gene TRBV19; TRBD1 matches 8 bases. The germline gives CDR1 LNHDA, CDR2 SQIVND (reference sequence). J gave up 3 bases and V 4 bases, and 4 bases lay outside the gene matches. CDR3 length equals 14 residues. This CDR3 reads CASSKVRGHTEAFF. CDR3 in DNA: TGTGCCAGTAGTAAGGTCAGGGGGCACACTGAAGCTTTCTTT.

J is TRBJ1-1 and V is TRBV28; D call uncertain. The CDR3 length is 13 residues. Trimming left V 7 bases short and J 8 bases short, with 17 bases between. Per the germline V gene, CDR1 is MDHEN and CDR2 is SYDVKM. In nucleotides, the CDR3 is TGTGCCAGCACGGTACCAGCCGAAACCGAAGCTTTCTTT. Amino acid sequence: CASTVPAETEAFF.

The J gene is TRBJ1-1, the V gene TRBV18; D gene unclear. Germline V lookup: CDR1 KGHSH, CDR2 LQKENI. The CDR3 covers 13 residues. V was pared by 2 bases and J by 0 bases, with 4 bases between. The CDR3 coding sequence is TGTGCCAGCTCACCAATCATGAACACTGAAGCTTTCTTT. Its translation is CASSPIMNTEAFF.

This chain joins TRBV5-6 and TRBJ2-2; D may be TRBD1 or TRBD2 (6 bases each). The CDR3 sequence is 15 residues long. V lost 3 bases to trimming and J lost 4 bases, with 13 bases between them. Germline values: CDR1 SGHDT, CDR2 YYEEEE. The CDR3 DNA reads TGTGCCAGCAGCTCTTTCGGAGGGGGCACCGGGGAGCTGTTTTTT. Residues: CASSSFGGGTGELFF.

V gene TRBV19 combines with J gene TRBJ1-1; the D gene is possibly TRBD1 (6 bases). The CDR3 is 14 residues long. CDR1 and CDR2 from the germline V gene are LNHDA and SQIVND (reference sequence). V lost 4 bases, J lost 8 bases, and 17 bases lay in between. The CDR3 region is CASSRRTANVEAFF. CDR3 sequence (DNA): TGTGCCAGTAGTAGACGGACAGCAAACGTCGAAGCTTTCTTT. Filled out from reference TRBV19 and TRBJ1-1, the complete variable domain reads DGGITQSPKYLFRKEGQNVTLSCEQNLNHDAMYWYRQDPGQGLRLIYYSQIVNDFQKGDIAEGYSVSREKKESFPLTVTSAQKNPTAFYLCASSRRTANVEAFFGQGTRLTVV.

The rearrangement links TRBV11-2 to TRBJ1-2, with 9 nucleotides matching TRBD1. The trim removed 5 bases at V and 4 bases at J, leaving 8 bases unmatched. The CDR3 runs to 15 residues. Per germline, CDR1 SGHAT and CDR2 FQNNGV. The chain's CDR3 is CASSAPGQGGYGYTF. The CDR3 DNA sequence: TGTGCCAGCAGCGCCCCGGGACAGGGAGGCTATGGCTACACCTTC.

The DNA of the CDR3 is TGTGCCAGCAGCGTAGATGGACCAAGCACAGATACGCAGTATTTT. It translates to CASSVDGPSTDTQYF. The chain uses TRBV9 and TRBJ2-3; D is unclear. V was cut by 0 bases and J by 0 bases, with 8 bases left in between. Germline assignment: CDR1 SGDLS and CDR2 YYNGEE. The CDR3 extends over 15 amino acids.

The V call is TRBV19, the J call TRBJ2-3, with D unresolved. The germline gives CDR1 LNHDA, CDR2 SQIVND (reference sequence). V dropped 3 bases and J dropped 3 bases, with 7 bases sitting between them. This CDR3 is built from 13 residues. The CDR3, as DNA: TGTGCCAGTAGTATTTCTCGGACAGATACGCAGTATTTT. Its translation is CASSISRTDTQYF.

This chain uses TRBV11-1 with TRBJ1-1; D ambiguous. This CDR3 region has 17 residues. CDR1 is SGHAT, CDR2 FQDESV, per germline (reference sequence). V shed 0 bases and J shed 1 base, with 15 bases lying between them. DNA for the CDR3: TGTGCCAGCAGCTTAGCCGGACTCGGCAGGCCGAACACTGAAGCTTTCTTT. The encoded protein is CASSLAGLGRPNTEAFF. The full variable domain, in which reference TRBV11-1 and TRBJ1-1 provide the parts outside the CDR3, is EAEVAQSPRYKITEKSQAVAFWCDPISGHATLYWYRQILGQGPELLVQFQDESVVDDSQLPKDRFSAERLKGVDSTLKIQPAELGDSAMYLCASSLAGLGRPNTEAFFGQGTRLTVV.

As regards this clone: The junction and the germline gene differ at one end; a read error may be behind it. V usage is TRBV5-4 and J usage is TRBJ1-2; D is possibly TRBD1 (6 bases). This CDR3 region has 13 residues. Germline V gives CDR1 SGHNT, CDR2 YYREEE (reference sequence). CDR3 sequence: CAGSLGGGRGYTF. CDR3 nucleotide sequence: TGTGCCGGCAGCTTGGGCGGGGGGCGCGGCTACACCTTC.

The CDR3, as DNA: TGTGCCAGCAGCGGAACAACAACAGATACGCAGTATTTT. It yields the protein CASSGTTTDTQYF. The V call is TRBV9, the J call TRBJ2-3; no clear D. Per germline, CDR1 SGDLS and CDR2 YYNGEE. The V end was cut by 3 bases, the J end by 3 bases, with 8 bases between. The CDR3 runs to 13 residues.

V usage is TRBV2 and J usage is TRBJ1-5, with 7 bases aligning to TRBD1. This CDR3 is 15 amino acids long. Trimming at V came to 6 bases and at J to 1 base, leaving 6 bases not matched to a gene. Germline CDR1 reads SNHLY; CDR2 reads FYNNEI. CDR3 DNA: TGTGCCAGCAGCCGGGACAGTCGAAGCAATCAGCCCCAGCATTTT. Translated, it gives CASSRDSRSNQPQHF.

The chain couples TRBV25-1 to TRBJ1-6; unclear D gene. The ends were cut back, 3 bases at V and 9 bases at J, with 12 bases in the middle. The CDR3 totals 14 residues. Germline V lookup: CDR1 MGHDK, CDR2 SYGVNS. The CDR3 sequence: CASSDRRASSPLHF. The CDR3 nucleotides are TGTGCCAGCAGTGACAGGCGGGCGTCTTCACCCCTCCACTTT.

This clone is a singleton in its sample. This chain joins TRBV4-1 and TRBJ2-3, with 9 bases matching TRBD1. The V segment lost 5 bases and the J segment 1 base; nucleotides outside the gene matches: 4. Looked up from germline, CDR1 is MGHRA and CDR2 is YSYEKL. CDR3 length: 15 residues. CDR3 residues: CASSGWTGGTDTQYF. The CDR3 nucleotides are TGCGCCAGCAGCGGGTGGACAGGGGGCACAGATACGCAGTATTTT.

The genes are TRBV7-9 and TRBJ1-5; 8 bases map to TRBD1. The V gene end was trimmed by 1 base and the J gene end by 13 bases; junction bases not matched to a gene: 12. CDR3 length equals 15 residues. CDR1 and CDR2 (germline): SEHNR, FQNEAQ (reference sequence). In DNA form, the CDR3 reads TGTGCCAGCAGCTTAGTTGGGACAGGCAACACCCAACAGCATTTT. Protein sequence: CASSLVGTGNTQQHF.

In its sample, this clone was seen a few times. The genes are TRBV5-1 and TRBJ1-1, with TRBD1 as a possible D gene (6 bases). Germline V gene data show CDR1 as SGHRS and CDR2 as YFSETQ. Deletions cut 0 bases from V and 4 bases from J, with 13 bases between. CDR3 length equals 15 residues. The CDR3 nucleotides read TGCGCCAGCAGCTTGGGGGCCAACAGGGTCACTGAAGCTTTCTTT. It encodes CASSLGANRVTEAFF. The variable domain in full, completed from reference TRBV5-1 and TRBJ1-1, reads KAGVTQTPRYLIKTRGQQVTLSCSPISGHRSVSWYQQTPGQGLQFLFEYFSETQRNKGNFPGRFSGRQFSNSRSEMNVSTLELGDSALYLCASSLGANRVTEAFFGQGTRLTVV.

The chain carries TRBV6-5 and TRBJ1-6; a possible D gene is TRBD1 (6 bases). This CDR3 has 14 residues. Germline loops: CDR1 MNHEY, CDR2 SVGAGI. V gave up 8 bases and J gave up 7 bases, with 15 bases separating them. CDR3: CASGPTGSNSPLHF. In DNA form, the CDR3 reads TGTGCCAGCGGTCCGACAGGCTCAAATTCACCCCTCCACTTT.

The sample holds one count of this clone. This chain joins TRBV6-2 or TRBV6-3 and TRBJ1-2, with a weak D call TRBD1 (6 bases). V was cut by 6 bases and J by 4 bases, with 18 bases left in between. Germline V CDR1 and CDR2: MNHEY, SVGEGT. The CDR3 runs 15 residues. CDR3 sequence (DNA): TGTGCCAGCAGCAACCTCCGGGGGGCCGTCTATGGCTACACCTTC. It yields the protein CASSNLRGAVYGYTF.

The chain is built from TRBV4-2 and TRBJ1-4; 9 nucleotides agree with TRBD1. This CDR3 contains 16 residues. Per the germline V gene, CDR1 is LGHNA and CDR2 is YNFKEQ. With V trimmed by 0 bases and J by 8 bases, 7 bases remained unmatched. The CDR3 DNA reads as TGTGCCAGCAGCCAAGATCCTCGACAGGGGGGCGAAAAACTGTTTTTT. This translates into CASSQDPRQGGEKLFF.

This rearrangement joins TRBV19 to TRBJ1-1; D uncertain. V lost 9 bases, J lost 2 bases, and 16 bases lay in between. This CDR3 comprises 14 residues. In germline, CDR1 is LNHDA, CDR2 SQIVND (reference sequence). CDR3 sequence: CASGIRTPNTEAFF. The CDR3 DNA reads TGTGCCAGCGGCATACGGACCCCTAACACTGAAGCTTTCTTT.

J is TRBJ2-7 and V is TRBV28; D is perhaps TRBD1 or TRBD2 (5 bases each). Between the trimmed V and J ends, which lost 10 bases and 12 bases, there was a span of 22 bases. CDR1 and CDR2 from the germline V gene are MDHEN and SYDVKM. This CDR3 contains 12 residues. The CDR3 region is CATTGPARNLYF. The CDR3 DNA reads TGTGCCACCACGGGACCCGCGAGAAACCTGTACTTC. Using reference TRBV28 and TRBJ2-7 for the parts outside the CDR3, the full variable domain is DVKVTQSSRYLVKRTGEKVFLECVQDMDHENMFWYRQDPGLGLRLIYFSYDVKMKEKGDIPEGYSVSREKKERFSLILESASTNQTSMYLCATTGPARNLYFGPGTRLTVT.

In this sample, this clone turned up once. This chain connects TRBV7-2 to TRBJ2-7, with a tentative D call TRBD2 (6 bases). The CDR3 totals 15 residues. Per the germline V gene, CDR1 is SGHTA and CDR2 is FQGNSA. V gave up 1 base and J gave up 3 bases, with 13 bases separating them. The CDR3 loop reads CASSLGGGGIYEQYF. The CDR3 bases are TGTGCCAGCAGCTTAGGGGGCGGCGGGATCTACGAGCAGTACTTC.

V gene TRBV9 combines with J gene TRBJ1-6; no clear D. Trimming left V 3 bases short and J 1 base short, with 14 bases between. The CDR3 has 17 residues. CDR1 SGDLS and CDR2 YYNGEE come from the germline V gene. CDR3 sequence (DNA): TGTGCCAGCAGCGCCTCACTCACCGTATCCTATAATTCACCCCTCCACTTT. Protein sequence: CASSASLTVSYNSPLHF.